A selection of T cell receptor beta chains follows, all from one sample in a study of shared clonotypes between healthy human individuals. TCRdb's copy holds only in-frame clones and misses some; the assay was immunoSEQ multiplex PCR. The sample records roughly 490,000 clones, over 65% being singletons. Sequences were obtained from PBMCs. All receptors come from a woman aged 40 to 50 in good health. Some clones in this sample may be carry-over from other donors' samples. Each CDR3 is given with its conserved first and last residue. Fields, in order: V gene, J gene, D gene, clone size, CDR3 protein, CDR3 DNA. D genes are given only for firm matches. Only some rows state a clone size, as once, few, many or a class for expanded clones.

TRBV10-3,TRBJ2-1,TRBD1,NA,CAIREGTGNEQFF,TGTGCCATCAGGGAGGGGACAGGGAATGAGCAGTTCTTC
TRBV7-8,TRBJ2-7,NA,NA,CASSLAEVGKGHEQYF,TGTGCCAGCAGCTTAGCGGAAGTAGGGAAGGGGCACGAGCAGTACTTC
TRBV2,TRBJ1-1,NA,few,CASSPQGFEAFF,TGTGCCAGCAGTCCACAGGGATTTGAAGCTTTCTTT
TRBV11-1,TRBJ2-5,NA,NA,CASSFGPTRQETPYF,TGTGCCAGCAGCTTTGGCCCGACAAGACAAGAGACCCCGTACTTC
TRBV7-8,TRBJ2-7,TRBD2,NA,CASSPPSGRSYEQYF,TGTGCCAGCAGCCCTCCTAGCGGGAGATCTTACGAGCAGTACTTC
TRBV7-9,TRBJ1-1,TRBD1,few,CASSYDRDRVGEAFF,TGTGCCAGCAGCTATGACCGGGACAGGGTAGGTGAAGCTTTCTTT
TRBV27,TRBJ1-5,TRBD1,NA,CASSSGTGYRGNQPQHF,TGTGCCAGCAGTTCTGGGACAGGGTATAGGGGCAATCAGCCCCAGCATTTT
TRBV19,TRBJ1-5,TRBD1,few,CASLAHSGTGINQPQHF,TGTGCCAGTCTAGCTCATTCCGGGACAGGGATCAATCAGCCCCAGCATTTT
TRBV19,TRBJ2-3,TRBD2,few,CASSMTSGSLDTQYF,TGTGCCAGTAGTATGACTAGCGGGAGCCTAGATACGCAGTATTTT
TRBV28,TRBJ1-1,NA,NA,CASSLSAGGHWGRAFF,TGTGCCAGCAGTTTATCGGCCGGGGGGCACTGGGGGAGAGCTTTCTTT
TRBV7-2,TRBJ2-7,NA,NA,CASIHCRFRYEQYF,TGTGCCAGCATTCACTGCCGGTTCCGGTACGAGCAGTACTTC
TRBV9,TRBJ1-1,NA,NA,CASSVGGHGDTEAFF,TGTGCCAGCAGCGTAGGTGGCCACGGGGACACTGAAGCTTTCTTT
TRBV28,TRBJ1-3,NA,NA,CASKPATTGNTIYF,TGTGCCAGCAAGCCCGCCACAACAGGAAACACCATATATTTT
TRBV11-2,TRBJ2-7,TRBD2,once,CASSLGASGLYEQYF,TGTGCCAGCAGCTTAGGGGCTAGCGGTCTCTACGAGCAGTACTTC
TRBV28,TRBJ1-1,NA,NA,CASSKPGLTNTEAFF,TGTGCCAGCAGCAAGCCGGGACTAACGAACACTGAAGCTTTCTTT
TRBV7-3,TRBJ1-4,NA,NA,CASSLEGVRNEKLFF,TGTGCCAGCAGCTTAGAAGGAGTACGTAATGAAAAACTGTTTTTT
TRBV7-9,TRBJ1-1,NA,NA,CASSLGRWGGTEAFF,TGTGCCAGCAGCTTAGGCAGATGGGGTGGGACTGAAGCTTTCTTT
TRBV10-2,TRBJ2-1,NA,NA,CASRASSYNEQFF,TGCGCCAGCAGGGCTAGCTCCTACAATGAGCAGTTCTTC
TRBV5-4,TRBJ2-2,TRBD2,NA,CASSPGTSRANTGELFF,TGTGCCAGCAGCCCGGGGACTAGCCGGGCGAACACCGGGGAGCTGTTTTTT
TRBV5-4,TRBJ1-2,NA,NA,CASSLSRTGYGYTF,TGTGCCAGCAGCTTGTCGCGGACTGGCTATGGCTACACCTTC
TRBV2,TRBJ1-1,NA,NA,CASSVPGTEAFF,TGTGCCAGCAGTGTCCCTGGCACTGAAGCTTTCTTT
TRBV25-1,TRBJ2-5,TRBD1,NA,CASSGGQKETQYF,TGTGCCAGCAGTGGGGGACAGAAAGAGACCCAGTACTTC
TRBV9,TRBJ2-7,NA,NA,CASSVAGNEQYF,TGTGCCAGCAGCGTAGCTGGGAACGAGCAGTACTTC
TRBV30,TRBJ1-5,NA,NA,CAWRTASNQPQHF,TGTGCCTGGAGGACCGCTAGCAATCAGCCCCAGCATTTT
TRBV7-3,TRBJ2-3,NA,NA,CASSLWGPGYTQYF,TGTGCCAGCAGCTTATGGGGACCGGGTTATACGCAGTATTTT
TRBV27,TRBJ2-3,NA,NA,CASSQDISLSGLGTDTQYF,TGTGCCAGCAGTCAAGATATATCCCTCTCCGGGTTGGGCACAGATACGCAGTATTTT
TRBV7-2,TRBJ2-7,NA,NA,CASSLALSGSYEQYF,TGTGCCAGCAGCTTAGCGCTCTCAGGTTCCTACGAGCAGTACTTC
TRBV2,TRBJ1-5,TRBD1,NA,CASSGTGDQPQHF,TGTGCCAGCAGTGGGACAGGGGATCAGCCCCAGCATTTT
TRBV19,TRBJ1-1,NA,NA,CASSIGGGKAEAFF,TGTGCCAGTAGTATAGGTGGGGGGAAGGCTGAAGCTTTCTTT
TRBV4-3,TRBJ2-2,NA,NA,CASSQGLVGLAGELFF,TGCGCCAGCAGCCAAGGCTTGGTAGGGTTAGCCGGGGAGCTGTTTTTT
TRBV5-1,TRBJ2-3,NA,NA,CASSTRADTQYF,TGCGCCAGCAGCACAAGGGCGGATACGCAGTATTTT
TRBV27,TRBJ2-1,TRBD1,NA,CASSLQGVLYNEQFF,TGTGCCAGCAGCCTACAGGGGGTGCTCTACAATGAGCAGTTCTTC
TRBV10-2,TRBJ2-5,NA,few,CASSYRQDQETQYF,TGCGCCAGCAGTTACCGACAGGACCAAGAGACCCAGTACTTC
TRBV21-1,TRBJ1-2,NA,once,CASSKDKGRNYGYTF,TGTGCCAGCAGCAAAGATAAGGGGCGCAACTATGGCTACACCTTC
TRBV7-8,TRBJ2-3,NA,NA,CASSRMEDTQYF,TGTGCCAGCAGCCGCATGGAGGATACGCAGTATTTT
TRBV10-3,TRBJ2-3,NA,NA,CAISLALDTDTQYF,TGTGCCATCAGTCTAGCACTAGACACAGATACGCAGTATTTT
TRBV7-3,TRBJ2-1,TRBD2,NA,CASSFSLAGVSNEQFF,TGTGCCAGCAGCTTTTCTCTAGCGGGAGTTTCAAATGAGCAGTTCTTC
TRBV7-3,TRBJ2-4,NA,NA,CASSRTRGGIQYF,TGTGCCAGCAGCCGGACCAGGGGAGGCATTCAGTACTTC
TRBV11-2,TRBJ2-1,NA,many,CASSFTGSSVDEQFF,TGTGCCAGCAGCTTTACCGGGTCGTCCGTCGATGAGCAGTTCTTC
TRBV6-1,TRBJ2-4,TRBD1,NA,CASNRDRGPGNIQYF,TGTGCCAGCAACCGGGACAGGGGGCCGGGAAACATTCAGTACTTC
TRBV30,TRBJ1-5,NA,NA,CAWSVRAQPQHF,TGTGCCTGGAGTGTCCGGGCTCAGCCCCAGCATTTT
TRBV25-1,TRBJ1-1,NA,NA,CASSSGGGTEAFF,TGTGCCAGCAGTTCGGGGGGGGGTACTGAAGCTTTCTTT
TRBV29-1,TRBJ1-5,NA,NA,CSVAGGGGQPQHF,TGCAGCGTTGCCGGTGGGGGGGGACAGCCCCAGCATTTT
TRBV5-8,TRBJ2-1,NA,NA,CASSLRESYNEQFF,TGTGCCAGCAGCTTGAGGGAGTCCTACAATGAGCAGTTCTTC
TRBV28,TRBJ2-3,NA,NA,CASSLGTYTDTQYF,TGTGCCAGCAGTTTAGGCACCTACACAGATACGCAGTATTTT
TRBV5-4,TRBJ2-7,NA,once,CASSEPSASYEQYF,TGTGCCAGCAGCGAACCTAGCGCTTCCTACGAGCAGTACTTC
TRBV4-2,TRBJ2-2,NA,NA,CASSQGDRRIGELFF,TGTGCCAGCAGCCAAGGAGACAGAAGAATTGGGGAGCTGTTTTTT
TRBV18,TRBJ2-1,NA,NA,CASSPVADYDNEQFF,TGTGCCAGCTCACCCGTAGCTGATTACGACAATGAGCAGTTCTTC
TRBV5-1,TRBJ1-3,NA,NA,CASSLSFNSGNTIYF,TGCGCCAGCAGCTTGAGCTTTAACTCTGGAAACACCATATATTTT
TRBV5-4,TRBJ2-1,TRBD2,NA,CAGSSLPGLVVNEQFF,TGTGCCGGCAGCTCCCTCCCGGGACTAGTGGTCAACGAGCAGTTCTTC
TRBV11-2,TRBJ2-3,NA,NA,CASSLQTGTRTDTQYF,TGTGCCAGCAGCTTACAGACAGGAACGCGCACAGATACGCAGTATTTT
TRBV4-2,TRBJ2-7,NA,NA,CASSQGADLEQYF,TGTGCCAGCAGCCAAGGGGCGGACTTGGAGCAGTACTTC
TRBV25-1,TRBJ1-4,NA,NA,CASSEWRGVGEKLFF,TGTGCCAGCAGTGAATGGAGGGGTGTTGGTGAAAAACTGTTTTTT
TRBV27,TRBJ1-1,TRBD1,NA,CASSLNRGYTEAFF,TGTGCCAGCAGTTTAAACAGGGGGTACACTGAAGCTTTCTTT
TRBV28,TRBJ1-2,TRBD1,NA,CASSLSRGLEYGYTF,TGTGCCAGCAGTTTAAGCAGGGGGCTTGAATATGGCTACACCTTC
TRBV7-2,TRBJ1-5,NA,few,CASSGRRGNQPQHF,TGTGCCAGCAGCGGAAGGAGGGGCAATCAGCCCCAGCATTTT
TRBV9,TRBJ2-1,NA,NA,CASSAGPRDIEFF,TGTGCCAGCAGCGCCGGACCCCGGGATATCGAGTTCTTC